The rows below give T cell receptor beta chains drawn from one sample of a study of radiotherapy plus CTLA-4 blockade in lung cancer. Assay used: immunoSEQ multiplex PCR; TCRdb lists only in-frame clones, some missing. Of approximately 110,000 clones listed, about four fifths are singletons. Here the sequenced sample was peripheral blood, taken from a patient treated with radiotherapy plus ipilimumab. The receptors stem from a human donor with non-small cell lung cancer that progressed on radiotherapy plus ipilimumab. Some clones in this sample may be carry-over from other donors' samples. CDR3s include the opening cysteine and the closing phenylalanine or tryptophan. A D gene is named only where the DNA matches it firmly. A row's size may be missing; if present it is once, few, many or a size class.

>TRBV18|NA|NA|TRBJ1-1
TGTGCCAGCTCACCAAGCAGTTCCTGGGGGAACACTGAAGCTTTCTTT
CASSPSSSWGNTEAFF
>TRBV12-5|TRBD2|once|TRBJ2-5
TGTGCTAGTGGTTTGGCCGACTTAGCAGCGGGGGGCCAAGAGACCCAGTACTTC
CASGLADLAAGGQETQYF
>TRBV2|TRBD1|NA|TRBJ1-4
TGTGCCAGCAGTGAGTCGGGACAGGGGTCTCCCTGGTTGTTTTTT
CASSESGQGSPWLFF
>TRBV5-1|TRBD1|NA|TRBJ1-2
TGCGCCAGCAGCCCGACAGGGGGGAACTATGGCTACACCTTC
CASSPTGGNYGYTF
>TRBV4-2|NA|NA|TRBJ1-4
TGTGCCAGCAGCCAAGAATGGACAGCGGGCTGGGAAAAACTGTTTTTT
CASSQEWTAGWEKLFF
>TRBV19|NA|NA|TRBJ1-4
TGTGCCAGTAAGAGAAATGGGGGGACTAATGAAAAACTGTTTTTT
CASKRNGGTNEKLFF
>TRBV7-3|NA|few|TRBJ2-3
TGTGCCAGCAGCTCTGGCACAGATACGCAGTATTTT
CASSSGTDTQYF
>TRBV10-3|NA|NA|TRBJ2-3
TGTGCCATCAGTGATGGAGGGGGCGGAGATACGCAGTATTTT
CAISDGGGGDTQYF
>TRBV28|NA|NA|TRBJ2-3
TGTGCCAGCAGTTTAATTGGCGATACGCAGTATTTT
CASSLIGDTQYF
>TRBV18|NA|NA|TRBJ1-5
TGTGCCAGCTCACCCGGACAGCACAATCAGCCCCAGCATTTT
CASSPGQHNQPQHF
>TRBV6-5|TRBD1|NA|TRBJ1-4
TGTGCCAGCAGGAGGACAGGCAATAATGAAAAACTGTTTTTT
CASRRTGNNEKLFF
>TRBV6-4|TRBD1|NA|TRBJ2-6
TGTGCCAGCAGTAGGACAGGGGGCGCTGGGGCCAACGTCCTGACTTTC
CASSRTGGAGANVLTF
>TRBV28|NA|NA|TRBJ1-1
TGTGCCAGCAGTTTTCTCGAAAGACGAAGTGTAGCTTTCTTT
CASSFLERRSVAFF
>TRBV4-3|TRBD1|NA|TRBJ1-6
TGCGCCAGCAGCCAAGGGTCAGGGGGCTTCTATAATTCACCCCTCCACTTT
CASSQGSGGFYNSPLHF
>TRBV29-1|TRBD1|NA|TRBJ1-2
TGCAGCGTTGAACCAGAACAGGGGGCTTACAGTGGCTACACCTTC
CSVEPEQGAYSGYTF
>TRBV4-2|TRBD2|NA|TRBJ2-5
TGTGCCAGCAGCCCGAGCGGGGGGGTTGAGACCCAGTACTTC
CASSPSGGVETQYF
>TRBV11-3|TRBD2|NA|TRBJ2-1
TGTGCCAGCAGCTCCGCCGATGCGGGGGTCCCCTACAATGAGCAGTTCTTC
CASSSADAGVPYNEQFF
>TRBV10-3|NA|NA|TRBJ1-2
TGTGCCATCGACTCAGGGGTAACGAACTATGGCTACACCTTC
CAIDSGVTNYGYTF
>TRBV6-1|TRBD1|once|TRBJ2-7
TGTGCCAGCAGCTCCGGGACAGGGCCCGAGCAGTACTTC
CASSSGTGPEQYF
>TRBV10-3|NA|NA|TRBJ2-3
TGTGCCATCAGTGTTGGAGGAGGGACCACAGATACGCAGTATTTT
CAISVGGGTTDTQYF
>TRBV5-1|TRBD2|NA|TRBJ2-1
TGCGCCAGCAGCTTGGCCCGGGGGGGCGGGTACAATGAGCAGTTCTTC
CASSLARGGGYNEQFF
>TRBV7-2|NA|NA|TRBJ1-1
TGTGCCAGCAGCTTAGAGTTCTGGGGGACTGAAGCTTTCTTT
CASSLEFWGTEAFF